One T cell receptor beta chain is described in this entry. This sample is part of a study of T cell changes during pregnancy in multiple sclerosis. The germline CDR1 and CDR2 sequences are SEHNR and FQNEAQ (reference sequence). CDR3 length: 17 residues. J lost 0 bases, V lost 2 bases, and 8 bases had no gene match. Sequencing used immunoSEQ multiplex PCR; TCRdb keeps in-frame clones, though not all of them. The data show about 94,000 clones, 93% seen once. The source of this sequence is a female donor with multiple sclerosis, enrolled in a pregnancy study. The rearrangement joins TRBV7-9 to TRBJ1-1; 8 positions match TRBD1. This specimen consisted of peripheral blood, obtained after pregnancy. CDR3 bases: TGTGCCAGCAGCTTAAGACTGAACAGGGGGATGAACACTGAAGCTTTCTTT. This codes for CASSLRLNRGMNTEAFF.